This is a list of T cell receptor beta chains from one sample in a study of cytomegalovirus exposure and HLA in healthy donors. The assay was immunoSEQ multiplex PCR, and TCRdb's table has in-frame clones only and misses some. The sample has about 120,000 clones; over 65% are singletons. The source material was PBMCs. Receptors originate from a woman aged 50 to 65 in good health and CMV-seropositive. The CDR3 runs from the conserved cysteine through the conserved F or W. D genes are given only for firm matches. Only part of the rows carry a size: once, few, many, or a class if the clone is expanded.

V	J	D	size	DNA	CDR3
TRBV18	TRBJ2-2	-	-	TGTGCCAGCTCACCACCGCGGAACACCGGGGAGCTGTTTTTT	CASSPPRNTGELFF
TRBV7-2	TRBJ2-7	TRBD1	-	TGTGCCAGCAGCTTGGGACAGGGGGTCTACGAGCAGTACTTC	CASSLGQGVYEQYF
TRBV30	TRBJ1-4	-	-	TGTGCCTGGAGTGTCGACAAGACGGCAACTAATGAAAAACTGTTTTTT	CAWSVDKTATNEKLFF
TRBV19	TRBJ2-1	TRBD1	-	TGTGCCAGTAGTACCCGACAGGGATGGGGATACAATGAGCAGTTCTTC	CASSTRQGWGYNEQFF
TRBV18	TRBJ1-5	-	-	TGTGCCAGCTCAATTAATAGCAATCAGCCCCAGCATTTT	CASSINSNQPQHF
TRBV28	TRBJ2-7	-	-	TGTGCCAGCAAGGAGGCAGGGGGGGAGCAGTACTTC	CASKEAGGEQYF
TRBV5-4	TRBJ2-7	TRBD1	-	TGTGCCAGCAGCTTTTTGATTGGACAGGGGTTAGAAGAGCAGTACTTC	CASSFLIGQGLEEQYF
TRBV4-1	TRBJ1-2	TRBD1	-	TGCGCCAGCAGCCAAACCCCCGGCAGGGGGCAGTCACGCTATGGCTACACCTTC	CASSQTPGRGQSRYGYTF
TRBV4-1	TRBJ1-2	-	-	TGCGCCAGCAGCCAAACCATTTCATACGGGGATGGCTACACCTTC	CASSQTISYGDGYTF
TRBV5-6	TRBJ1-2	-	-	TGTGCCAGCAGCCTGGTGGGGGGGAGCGGCTACACCTTC	CASSLVGGSGYTF
TRBV5-4	TRBJ1-2	-	-	TGTGCCAGCAGCTTGGCAGGGGCTGAGTATGGCTACACCTTC	CASSLAGAEYGYTF
TRBV7-6	TRBJ1-1	-	once	TGTGCCAGCAGCTTAGCGACACAGGGAAAAACTGAAGCTTTCTTT	CASSLATQGKTEAFF
TRBV4-3	TRBJ2-3	-	-	TGCGCCAGCAGCCAAGTCGAGGCCGGGGTGGTGTATTTT	CASSQVEAGVVYF
TRBV9	TRBJ2-3	TRBD2	few	TGTGCCAGCAGCGTAGGCGGGGGTGGAGCAGATACGCAGTATTTT	CASSVGGGGADTQYF
TRBV6-1	TRBJ2-7	-	-	TGTGCCAGCACCGGACAGCCCTACGAGCAGTACTTC	CASTGQPYEQYF
TRBV7-6	TRBJ1-4	TRBD1	-	TGTGCCAGCAGCAAAGAAACAGGGGCCGAACTGTTTTTT	CASSKETGAELFF
TRBV19	TRBJ2-7	-	-	TGTGCCAGTAGTATGTCGGGGTTTCAAGGCTACGAGCAGTACTTC	CASSMSGFQGYEQYF
TRBV7-2	TRBJ2-7	TRBD1	once	TGTGCCAGCAGCTTATTTGGACAGGGTCTTGGCGAGCAGTACTTC	CASSLFGQGLGEQYF
TRBV5-1	TRBJ2-1	TRBD2	-	TGCGCCAGCAGCTTGTTTGTCGGACTAGCGGTTTACAATGAGCAGTTCTTC	CASSLFVGLAVYNEQFF
TRBV28	TRBJ2-5	TRBD2	-	TGTGCCAGCAGTTTAGCGGGAGGCCCAGAGACCCAGTACTTC	CASSLAGGPETQYF
TRBV13	TRBJ2-7	TRBD2	-	TGTGCCAGCAGCCCCCGTCTAGCGGGATCCTACGAGCAGTACTTC	CASSPRLAGSYEQYF
TRBV5-1	TRBJ1-3	-	-	TGCGCCAGCAGCTTGGGACTCGCGAGCTCTGGAAACACCATATATTTT	CASSLGLASSGNTIYF
TRBV10-3	TRBJ2-5	TRBD2	few	TGTGCCATCAGTGGGACCGGGAGCCTAGCGGCTCAAGAGACCCAGTACTTC	CAISGTGSLAAQETQYF
TRBV12-5	TRBJ1-5	-	few	TGTGCTAGTGGTTTGGAGGGAGGCAATCAGCCCCAGCATTTT	CASGLEGGNQPQHF
TRBV9	TRBJ2-1	-	-	TGTGCCAGCAGCGTACACGGGGACAATGAGCAGTTCTTC	CASSVHGDNEQFF
TRBV6-6	TRBJ2-6	-	-	TGTGCCAGCAGTCCCACAGGTGGGGCCAACGTCCTGACTTTC	CASSPTGGANVLTF
TRBV10-3	TRBJ1-5	TRBD1	-	TGTGCCACCCACGGACAGGACAATCAGCCCCAGCATTTT	CATHGQDNQPQHF
TRBV29-1	TRBJ1-1	-	-	TGCAGCGTTGGTTCATGGCAGGGGCTATCGAACACTGAAGCTTTCTTT	CSVGSWQGLSNTEAFF
TRBV6-5	TRBJ1-3	TRBD1	-	TGTGCCAGCAACCCGACAGGGAGACCCGGAAACACCATATATTTT	CASNPTGRPGNTIYF